This is a list of T cell receptor beta chains from one sample in a study of T-cell memory formation after mild COVID-19. TCRdb fed the 5' RACE reads into MiXCR, producing one record per CDR3 protein. This repertoire shows 300,000 to 400,000 distinct CDR3 sequences, more than 15% found once; its top ten account for 20% to 25%. The sample comprised PBMCs or a T cell subset sorted from them (not recorded which). The receptors shown here come from a young man who had mild COVID-19 (a few samples of this study predate the infection). Cell type and time point are not known. Both conserved end residues are part of each CDR3. A D gene is named only where the DNA matches it firmly. Clone size is shown for a subset of rows, as once, few, many or a class of expanded clone.

V gene: TRBV4-3
J gene: TRBJ2-5
clone size: few
D gene: TRBD1
CDR3 protein: CASSLNRGIGQETQYF
CDR3 DNA: TGCGCCAGCAGCCTGAACAGGGGGATTGGGCAAGAGACCCAGTACTTC

V gene: TRBV4-1
J gene: TRBJ2-1
clone size: few
D gene: TRBD2
CDR3 protein: CASSQDLLAGNNEQFF
CDR3 DNA: TGCGCCAGCAGCCAAGACTTACTAGCGGGTAACAATGAGCAGTTCTTC

V gene: TRBV7-3
J gene: TRBJ2-6
clone size: -
D gene: -
CDR3 protein: CASSPGASSGANVLTF
CDR3 DNA: TGTGCCAGCAGCCCCGGAGCCAGCTCTGGGGCCAACGTCCTGACTTTC

V gene: TRBV20-1
J gene: TRBJ1-2
clone size: few
D gene: -
CDR3 protein: CSARKGRDLRNYGYTF
CDR3 DNA: TGCAGTGCTAGAAAGGGCAGGGACTTACGGAACTATGGCTACACCTTC

V gene: TRBV7-2
J gene: TRBJ1-2
clone size: -
D gene: TRBD1
CDR3 protein: CASSAGTGHYGYTF
CDR3 DNA: TGTGCCAGCAGCGCCGGGACAGGGCACTATGGCTACACCTTC

V gene: TRBV27
J gene: TRBJ1-4
clone size: -
D gene: -
CDR3 protein: CASSPMGRRSNEKLFF
CDR3 DNA: TGTGCCAGCAGTCCCATGGGCAGGAGATCAAATGAAAAACTGTTTTTT

V gene: TRBV10-3
J gene: TRBJ2-3
clone size: few
D gene: -
CDR3 protein: CAISLQDSDTQYF
CDR3 DNA: TGTGCCATCAGTCTACAGGATTCAGATACGCAGTATTTT

V gene: TRBV7-6
J gene: TRBJ2-1
clone size: few
D gene: -
CDR3 protein: CASSVLGSIKGNEQFF
CDR3 DNA: TGTGCCAGCAGCGTACTAGGTAGTATCAAGGGGAATGAGCAGTTCTTC

V gene: TRBV7-8
J gene: TRBJ2-1
clone size: few
D gene: -
CDR3 protein: CASSDGGAAYNEQFF
CDR3 DNA: TGTGCCAGCAGCGATGGGGGGGCGGCGTACAATGAGCAGTTCTTC

V gene: TRBV6-1
J gene: TRBJ2-1
clone size: -
D gene: -
CDR3 protein: CASSAQGHEQFF
CDR3 DNA: TGTGCCAGCAGCGCCCAGGGCCATGAGCAGTTCTTC

V gene: TRBV4-2
J gene: TRBJ2-3
clone size: few
D gene: -
CDR3 protein: CASSQVAGDTDTQYF
CDR3 DNA: TGTGCCAGCAGCCAAGTGGCTGGGGACACAGATACGCAGTATTTT

V gene: TRBV2
J gene: TRBJ2-7
clone size: -
D gene: TRBD1
CDR3 protein: CASTGQDHYEQYF
CDR3 DNA: TGTGCCAGCACCGGACAGGACCACTACGAGCAGTACTTC

V gene: TRBV5-1
J gene: TRBJ1-1
clone size: -
D gene: -
CDR3 protein: CASSLLPSTEAFF
CDR3 DNA: TGCGCCAGCAGCTTGCTGCCTTCCACTGAAGCTTTCTTT

V gene: TRBV20-1
J gene: TRBJ2-3
clone size: -
D gene: -
CDR3 protein: CSADGGGAITDTQYF
CDR3 DNA: TGCAGTGCTGATGGAGGAGGGGCCATCACAGATACGCAGTATTTT

V gene: TRBV20-1
J gene: TRBJ1-4
clone size: -
D gene: -
CDR3 protein: CSARGLGGADEKLFF
CDR3 DNA: TGCAGTGCTAGAGGCTTGGGGGGGGCGGATGAAAAACTGTTTTTT

V gene: TRBV5-1
J gene: TRBJ1-1
clone size: few
D gene: -
CDR3 protein: CASSPDVGERSAFF
CDR3 DNA: TGCGCCAGCAGCCCAGACGTGGGTGAGAGGAGTGCTTTCTTT

V gene: TRBV29-1
J gene: TRBJ1-3
clone size: -
D gene: TRBD1
CDR3 protein: CSVEDLGTGTGNTIYF
CDR3 DNA: TGCAGCGTTGAAGATCTCGGGACAGGGACTGGAAACACCATATATTTT

V gene: TRBV7-2
J gene: TRBJ2-3
clone size: -
D gene: -
CDR3 protein: CASSRPPPASAWDTQYF
CDR3 DNA: TGTGCCAGCAGCCGTCCCCCCCCAGCGTCCGCCTGGGATACGCAGTATTTT

V gene: TRBV25-1
J gene: TRBJ1-4
clone size: -
D gene: TRBD1
CDR3 protein: CASSRPGDRDEKLFF
CDR3 DNA: TGTGCCAGCAGTCGACCTGGGGACAGGGACGAAAAACTGTTTTTT

V gene: TRBV19
J gene: TRBJ2-7
clone size: once
D gene: -
CDR3 protein: CASSNPGAYEQYF
CDR3 DNA: TGTGCCAGTTCGAATCCGGGGGCCTACGAGCAGTACTTC

V gene: TRBV4-3
J gene: TRBJ2-1
clone size: -
D gene: -
CDR3 protein: CASSRGLARDEQFF
CDR3 DNA: TGCGCCAGCAGCCGGGGCCTAGCTCGGGATGAGCAGTTCTTC

V gene: TRBV29-1
J gene: TRBJ2-1
clone size: few
D gene: TRBD2
CDR3 protein: CSVDRPLAGGTSYNEQFF
CDR3 DNA: TGCAGCGTTGACAGACCGCTAGCGGGGGGTACCTCCTACAATGAGCAGTTCTTC

V gene: TRBV29-1
J gene: TRBJ1-5
clone size: few
D gene: -
CDR3 protein: CSARVSLNQPQHF
CDR3 DNA: TGCAGCGCAAGGGTAAGCCTTAATCAGCCCCAGCATTTT

V gene: TRBV7-2
J gene: TRBJ2-2
clone size: few
D gene: -
CDR3 protein: CASSLINTGELFF
CDR3 DNA: TGTGCCAGCAGCTTGATAAACACCGGGGAGCTGTTTTTT

V gene: TRBV12-3/TRBV12-4
J gene: TRBJ2-1
clone size: -
D gene: TRBD2
CDR3 protein: CASSLEGGGASGEQFF
CDR3 DNA: TGTGCCAGCAGTTTAGAGGGCGGGGGGGCCTCGGGTGAGCAGTTCTTC

V gene: TRBV7-8
J gene: TRBJ2-7
clone size: -
D gene: -
CDR3 protein: CASSLVVRGGLNEQYF
CDR3 DNA: TGTGCCAGCAGCTTAGTAGTCCGAGGGGGGCTCAACGAGCAGTACTTC

V gene: TRBV29-1
J gene: TRBJ2-3
clone size: few
D gene: -
CDR3 protein: CSVAQRGGGLITDTQYF
CDR3 DNA: TGCAGCGTTGCCCAGAGGGGTGGGGGGCTCATCACAGATACGCAGTATTTT

V gene: TRBV7-3
J gene: TRBJ1-1
clone size: many
D gene: TRBD1
CDR3 protein: CASRAQGAAEAFF
CDR3 DNA: TGTGCCAGCAGGGCCCAGGGGGCGGCTGAAGCTTTCTTT

V gene: TRBV24-1
J gene: TRBJ2-3
clone size: few
D gene: -
CDR3 protein: CATEGQERDTQYF
CDR3 DNA: TGTGCCACGGAGGGGCAGGAGCGGGATACGCAGTATTTT

V gene: TRBV20-1
J gene: TRBJ1-2
clone size: many
D gene: -
CDR3 protein: CSARDVLGAVGGYTF
CDR3 DNA: TGCAGTGCTAGAGATGTTTTAGGGGCTGTAGGAGGCTACACCTTC

V gene: TRBV20-1
J gene: TRBJ2-1
clone size: -
D gene: -
CDR3 protein: CSANGRTIDNEQFF
CDR3 DNA: TGCAGTGCCAATGGACGGACGATCGACAATGAGCAGTTCTTC

V gene: TRBV7-6
J gene: TRBJ1-1
clone size: few
D gene: TRBD1
CDR3 protein: CASSQGQGKNTEAFF
CDR3 DNA: TGTGCCAGCAGCCAGGGACAGGGGAAGAACACTGAAGCTTTCTTT

V gene: TRBV6-5
J gene: TRBJ2-7
clone size: -
D gene: -
CDR3 protein: CASSYLGGEQYF
CDR3 DNA: TGTGCCAGCAGTTACTTAGGGGGCGAGCAGTACTTC

V gene: TRBV10-1
J gene: TRBJ2-5
clone size: few
D gene: -
CDR3 protein: CASSGASETQYF
CDR3 DNA: TGCGCCAGCAGTGGGGCTTCGGAGACCCAGTACTTC

V gene: TRBV7-9
J gene: TRBJ2-3
clone size: few
D gene: -
CDR3 protein: CASSLMGDTDTQYF
CDR3 DNA: TGTGCCAGCAGCTTGATGGGGGACACAGATACGCAGTATTTT

V gene: TRBV7-9
J gene: TRBJ2-1
clone size: many
D gene: TRBD1
CDR3 protein: CASSLVWTGGHNEQFF
CDR3 DNA: TGTGCCAGCAGCTTAGTGTGGACAGGGGGCCACAATGAGCAGTTCTTC

V gene: TRBV13
J gene: TRBJ1-1
clone size: few
D gene: -
CDR3 protein: CASRAPDPMNTEAFF
CDR3 DNA: TGTGCCAGCAGGGCTCCAGACCCCATGAACACTGAAGCTTTCTTT

V gene: TRBV11-2
J gene: TRBJ2-7
clone size: few
D gene: TRBD1
CDR3 protein: CASSYTTGPEQYF
CDR3 DNA: TGTGCCAGCAGCTACACGACAGGGCCCGAGCAGTACTTC

V gene: TRBV29-1
J gene: TRBJ2-1
clone size: -
D gene: -
CDR3 protein: CSVDSYNEQFF
CDR3 DNA: TGCAGCGTAGACTCCTACAATGAGCAGTTCTTC

V gene: TRBV7-3
J gene: TRBJ2-2
clone size: few
D gene: -
CDR3 protein: CASSLPGRNTGELFF
CDR3 DNA: TGTGCCAGCAGCTTACCGGGGCGCAACACCGGGGAGCTGTTTTTT

V gene: TRBV4-2
J gene: TRBJ1-5
clone size: -
D gene: -
CDR3 protein: CASSQDLGYFSNQPQHF
CDR3 DNA: TGTGCCAGCAGCCAAGATCTGGGGTATTTTAGCAATCAGCCCCAGCATTTT

V gene: TRBV6-6
J gene: TRBJ2-2
clone size: few
D gene: -
CDR3 protein: CASSYRSAANTGELFF
CDR3 DNA: TGTGCCAGCAGTTATCGGTCAGCAGCGAACACCGGGGAGCTGTTTTTT

V gene: TRBV12-3/TRBV12-4
J gene: TRBJ2-2
clone size: few
D gene: -
CDR3 protein: CASSLLGYGGELFF
CDR3 DNA: TGTGCCAGCAGTTTATTGGGCTACGGCGGGGAGCTGTTTTTT

V gene: TRBV12-3/TRBV12-4
J gene: TRBJ1-5
clone size: few
D gene: -
CDR3 protein: CASRGGRMGYQPQHF
CDR3 DNA: TGTGCCAGCAGAGGAGGACGGATGGGGTATCAGCCCCAGCATTTT

V gene: TRBV5-1
J gene: TRBJ2-1
clone size: many
D gene: -
CDR3 protein: CASSSLRDNEQFF
CDR3 DNA: TGCGCCAGCAGCTCCCTTAGAGACAATGAGCAGTTCTTC

V gene: TRBV6-2/TRBV6-3
J gene: TRBJ1-1
clone size: -
D gene: TRBD1
CDR3 protein: CASSWGTGALAFF
CDR3 DNA: TGTGCCAGCAGTTGGGGGACAGGGGCGCTCGCTTTCTTT

V gene: TRBV15
J gene: TRBJ2-5
clone size: -
D gene: -
CDR3 protein: CATRRQGGGQETQYF
CDR3 DNA: TGTGCCACCAGAAGGCAGGGGGGCGGCCAAGAGACCCAGTACTTC

V gene: TRBV5-6
J gene: TRBJ1-1
clone size: -
D gene: -
CDR3 protein: CASSLMSREAFF
CDR3 DNA: TGTGCCAGCAGCTTGATGTCTCGAGAAGCTTTCTTT

V gene: TRBV18
J gene: TRBJ2-3
clone size: -
D gene: TRBD2
CDR3 protein: CASSLYPLAGLYTDTQYF
CDR3 DNA: TGTGCCAGCTCACTCTATCCACTAGCGGGTCTTTACACAGATACGCAGTATTTT

V gene: TRBV6-5
J gene: TRBJ1-2
clone size: many
D gene: -
CDR3 protein: CATGRANYGYTF
CDR3 DNA: TGTGCCACTGGTCGGGCTAACTATGGCTACACCTTC

V gene: TRBV9
J gene: TRBJ2-5
clone size: few
D gene: TRBD2
CDR3 protein: CASSVGLAAQETQYF
CDR3 DNA: TGTGCCAGCAGCGTGGGACTAGCGGCCCAAGAGACCCAGTACTTC

V gene: TRBV9
J gene: TRBJ2-2
clone size: many
D gene: TRBD2
CDR3 protein: CASSLRGINTGELFF
CDR3 DNA: TGTGCCAGCAGCCTGCGGGGGATTAACACCGGGGAGCTGTTTTTT